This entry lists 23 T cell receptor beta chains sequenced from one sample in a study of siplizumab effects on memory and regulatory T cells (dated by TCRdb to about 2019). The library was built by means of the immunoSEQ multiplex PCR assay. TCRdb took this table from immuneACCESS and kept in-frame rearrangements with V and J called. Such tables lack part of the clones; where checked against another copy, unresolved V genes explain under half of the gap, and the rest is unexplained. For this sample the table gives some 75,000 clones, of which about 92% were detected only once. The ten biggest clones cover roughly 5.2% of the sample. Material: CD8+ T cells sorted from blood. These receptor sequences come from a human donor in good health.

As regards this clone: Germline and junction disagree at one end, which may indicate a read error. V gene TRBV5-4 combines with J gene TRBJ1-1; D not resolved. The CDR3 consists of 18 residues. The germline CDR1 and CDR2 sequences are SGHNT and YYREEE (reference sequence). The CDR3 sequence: CASSPTSDSRWVNTEAFF. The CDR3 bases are TGCGCCAGCAGCCCTACGTCGGACTCCCGATGGGTAAACACTGAAGCTTTCTTT. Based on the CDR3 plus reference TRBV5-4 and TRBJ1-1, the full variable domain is ETGVTQSPTHLIKTRGQQVTLRCSSQSGHNTVSWYQQALGQGPQFIFQYYREEENGRGNFPPRFSGLQFPNYSSELNVNALELDDSALYLCASSPTSDSRWVNTEAFFGQGTRLTVV.

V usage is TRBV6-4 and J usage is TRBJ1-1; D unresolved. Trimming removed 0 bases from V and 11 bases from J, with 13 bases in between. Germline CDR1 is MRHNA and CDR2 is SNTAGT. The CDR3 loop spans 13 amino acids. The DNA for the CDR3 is TGTGCCAGCAGTGACTCGATCGGAGGGTGGGCTTTCTTT. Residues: CASSDSIGGWAFF.

The CDR3 loop is CASSTSGGRREQYF. The CDR3 coding sequence is TGTGCCAGTAGTACTAGCGGGGGGCGGCGCGAGCAGTACTTC. The chain uses TRBV19 and TRBJ2-7; 11 bases map to TRBD2. The CDR3 is made up of 14 amino acids. After removal of 4 bases from V and 6 bases from J, the junction contained 5 bases not matched to a gene. Germline assignment: CDR1 LNHDA and CDR2 SQIVND (reference sequence). The entire variable domain, with the rest obtained from reference TRBV19 and TRBJ2-7, is as follows: DGGITQSPKYLFRKEGQNVTLSCEQNLNHDAMYWYRQDPGQGLRLIYYSQIVNDFQKGDIAEGYSVSREKKESFPLTVTSAQKNPTAFYLCASSTSGGRREQYFGPGTRLTVT.

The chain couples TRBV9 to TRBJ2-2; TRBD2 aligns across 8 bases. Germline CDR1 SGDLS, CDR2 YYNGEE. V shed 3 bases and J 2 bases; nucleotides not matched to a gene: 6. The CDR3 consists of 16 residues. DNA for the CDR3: TGTGCCAGCAGCGCCTGGCGGGGGGACAACACCGGGGAGCTGTTTTTT. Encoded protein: CASSAWRGDNTGELFF.

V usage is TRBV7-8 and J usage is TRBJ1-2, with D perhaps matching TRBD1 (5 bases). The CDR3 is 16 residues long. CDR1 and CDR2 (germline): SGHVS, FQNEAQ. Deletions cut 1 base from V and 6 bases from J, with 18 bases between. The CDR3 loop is CASSLVVSGLLDGYTF. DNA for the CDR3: TGTGCCAGCAGCTTAGTCGTCTCGGGGCTGTTGGATGGCTACACCTTC.

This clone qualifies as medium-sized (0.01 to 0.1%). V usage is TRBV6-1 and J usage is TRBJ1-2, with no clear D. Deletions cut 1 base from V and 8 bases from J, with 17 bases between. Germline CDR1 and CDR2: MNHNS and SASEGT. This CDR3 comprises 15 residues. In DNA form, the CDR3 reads TGTGCCAGCAGTGAAGTAGTGGCGGGTGGAGGAGGCTACACCTTC. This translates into CASSEVVAGGGGYTF.

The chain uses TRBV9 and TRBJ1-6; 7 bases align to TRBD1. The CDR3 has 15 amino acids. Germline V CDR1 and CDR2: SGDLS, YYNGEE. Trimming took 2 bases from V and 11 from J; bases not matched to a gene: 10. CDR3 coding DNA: TGTGCCAGCAGCGTGCAACAGGGGCCTGGGGCACCCCTCCACTTT. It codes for CASSVQQGPGAPLHF. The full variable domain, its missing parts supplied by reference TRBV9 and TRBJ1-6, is DSGVTQTPKHLITATGQRVTLRCSPRSGDLSVYWYQQSLDQGLQFLIQYYNGEERAKGNILERFSAQQFPDLHSELNLSSLELGDSALYFCASSVQQGPGAPLHFGNGTRLTVT.

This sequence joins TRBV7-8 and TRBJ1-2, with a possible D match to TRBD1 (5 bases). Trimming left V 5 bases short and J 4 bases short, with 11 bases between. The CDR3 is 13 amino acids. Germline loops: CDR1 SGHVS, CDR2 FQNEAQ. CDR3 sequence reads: CASSLGDFYGYTF. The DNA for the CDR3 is TGTGCCAGCAGCCTAGGGGATTTCTATGGCTACACCTTC.

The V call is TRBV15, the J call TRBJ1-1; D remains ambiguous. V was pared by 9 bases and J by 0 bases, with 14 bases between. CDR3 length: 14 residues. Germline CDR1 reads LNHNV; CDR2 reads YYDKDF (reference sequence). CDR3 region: CATSREDLNTEAFF. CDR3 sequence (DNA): TGTGCCACTTCTCGGGAGGACTTGAACACTGAAGCTTTCTTT.

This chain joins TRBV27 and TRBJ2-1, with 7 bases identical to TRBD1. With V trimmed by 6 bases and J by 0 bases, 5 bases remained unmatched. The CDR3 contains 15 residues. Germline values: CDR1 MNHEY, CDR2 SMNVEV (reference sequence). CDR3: CASSWGQSSYNEQFF. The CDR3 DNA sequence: TGTGCCAGCAGCTGGGGACAGAGCTCCTACAATGAGCAGTTCTTC.

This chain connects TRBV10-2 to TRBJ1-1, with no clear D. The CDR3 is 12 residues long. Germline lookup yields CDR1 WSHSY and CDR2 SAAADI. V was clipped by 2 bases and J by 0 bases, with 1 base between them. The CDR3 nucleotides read TGCGCCAGCAGTGAGCTGAACACTGAAGCTTTCTTT. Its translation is CASSELNTEAFF.

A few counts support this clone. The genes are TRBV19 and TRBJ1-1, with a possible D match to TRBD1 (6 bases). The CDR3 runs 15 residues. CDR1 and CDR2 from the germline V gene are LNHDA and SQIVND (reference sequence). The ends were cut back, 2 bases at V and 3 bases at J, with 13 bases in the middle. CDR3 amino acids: CASSIIRGQDTEAFF. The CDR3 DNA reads TGTGCCAGTAGTATAATCAGGGGCCAGGACACTGAAGCTTTCTTT. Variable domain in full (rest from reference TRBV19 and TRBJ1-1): DGGITQSPKYLFRKEGQNVTLSCEQNLNHDAMYWYRQDPGQGLRLIYYSQIVNDFQKGDIAEGYSVSREKKESFPLTVTSAQKNPTAFYLCASSIIRGQDTEAFFGQGTRLTVV.

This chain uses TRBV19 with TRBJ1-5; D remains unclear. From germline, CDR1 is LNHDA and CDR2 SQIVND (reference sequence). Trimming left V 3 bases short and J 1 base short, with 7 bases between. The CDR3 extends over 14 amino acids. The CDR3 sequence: CASSINWSNQPQHF. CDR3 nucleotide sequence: TGTGCCAGTAGTATTAATTGGAGCAATCAGCCCCAGCATTTT.

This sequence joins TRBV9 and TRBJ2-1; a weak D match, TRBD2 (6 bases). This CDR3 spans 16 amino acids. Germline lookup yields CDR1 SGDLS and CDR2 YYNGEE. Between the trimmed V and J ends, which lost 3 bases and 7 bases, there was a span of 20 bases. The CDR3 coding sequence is TGTGCCAGCAGCGCTTACGGGGTCTCGGCGGGAAATGAGCAGTTCTTC. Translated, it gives CASSAYGVSAGNEQFF.

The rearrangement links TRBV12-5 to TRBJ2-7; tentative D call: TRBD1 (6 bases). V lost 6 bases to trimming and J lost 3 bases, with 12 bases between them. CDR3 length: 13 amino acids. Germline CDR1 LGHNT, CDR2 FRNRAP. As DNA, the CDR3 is TGTGCTAGTGGCCAGACAGGATACTACGAGCAGTACTTC. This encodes CASGQTGYYEQYF.

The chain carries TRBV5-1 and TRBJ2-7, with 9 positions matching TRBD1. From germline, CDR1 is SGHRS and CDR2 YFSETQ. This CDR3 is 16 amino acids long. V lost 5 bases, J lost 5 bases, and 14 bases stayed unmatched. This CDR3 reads CASSFHPGTGINEQYF. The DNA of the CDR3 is TGCGCCAGCAGTTTTCATCCCGGGACAGGGATCAACGAGCAGTACTTC.

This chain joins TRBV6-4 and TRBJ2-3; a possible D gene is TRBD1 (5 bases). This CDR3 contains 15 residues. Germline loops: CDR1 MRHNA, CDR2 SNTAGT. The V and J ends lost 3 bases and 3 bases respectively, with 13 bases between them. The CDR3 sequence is CASSEQESGTDTQYF. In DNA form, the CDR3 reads TGTGCCAGCAGTGAACAGGAGTCTGGGACAGATACGCAGTATTTT.

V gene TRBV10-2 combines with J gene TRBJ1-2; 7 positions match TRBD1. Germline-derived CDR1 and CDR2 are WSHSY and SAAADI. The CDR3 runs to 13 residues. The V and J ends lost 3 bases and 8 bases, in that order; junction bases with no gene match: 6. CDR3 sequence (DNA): TGCGCCAGCAGTGAAAACAGGGGAAGCGGCTACACCTTC. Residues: CASSENRGSGYTF.

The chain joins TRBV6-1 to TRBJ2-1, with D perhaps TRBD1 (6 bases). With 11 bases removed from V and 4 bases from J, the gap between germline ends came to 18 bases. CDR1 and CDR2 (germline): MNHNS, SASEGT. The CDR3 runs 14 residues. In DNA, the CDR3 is TGTGCCCTTCAGCCGGCAGGGGCGTACAATGAGCAGTTCTTC. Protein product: CALQPAGAYNEQFF.

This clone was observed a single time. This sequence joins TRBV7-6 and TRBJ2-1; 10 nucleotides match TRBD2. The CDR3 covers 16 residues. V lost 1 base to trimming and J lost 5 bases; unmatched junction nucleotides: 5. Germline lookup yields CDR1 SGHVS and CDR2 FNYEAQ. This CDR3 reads CASSLGVSGGHNEQFF. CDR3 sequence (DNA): TGTGCCAGCAGCTTAGGGGTTAGCGGGGGGCACAATGAGCAGTTCTTC.

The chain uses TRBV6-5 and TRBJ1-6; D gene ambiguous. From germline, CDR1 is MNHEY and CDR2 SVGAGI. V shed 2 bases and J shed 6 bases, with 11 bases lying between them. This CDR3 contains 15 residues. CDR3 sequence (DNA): TGTGCCAGCAGTTACATGGAGAGCTTTAATTCACCCCTCCACTTT. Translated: CASSYMESFNSPLHF.

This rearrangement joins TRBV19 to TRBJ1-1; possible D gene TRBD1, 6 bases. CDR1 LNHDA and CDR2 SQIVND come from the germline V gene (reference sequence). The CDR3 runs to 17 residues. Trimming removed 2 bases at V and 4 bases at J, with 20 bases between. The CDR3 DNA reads TGTGCCAGTAGTATACGAGTCGGGACACCGTGGGGCACTGAAGCTTTCTTT. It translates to CASSIRVGTPWGTEAFF.

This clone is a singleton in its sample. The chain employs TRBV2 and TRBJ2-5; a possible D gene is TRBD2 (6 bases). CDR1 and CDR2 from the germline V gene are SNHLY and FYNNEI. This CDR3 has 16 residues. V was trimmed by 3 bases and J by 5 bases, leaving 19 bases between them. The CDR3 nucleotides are TGTGCCAGCAGTGATGGCGCGACCTATCGGGGGGAGACCCAGTACTTC. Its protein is CASSDGATYRGETQYF.